This paragraph reports one T cell receptor beta chain. Its antigen remains unknown. Researchers grouped second doses given at about 4 or about 12 weeks into one pool. Clones were sequenced by immunoSEQ multiplex PCR, and TCRdb holds only the in-frame ones, with some missing. The sample lists around 87,000 clones, around 87% occurring once. The data were taken from a study of T cell responses to AZD1222 COVID-19 vaccine. General study results and limits: It was only a handful of AZD1222 recipients who were seropositive at baseline.

Germline CDR1 SGHRS, CDR2 YFSETQ. The CDR3 has 14 residues. With 3 bases removed from V and 8 bases from J, the gap between germline ends came to 14 bases. This specimen was peripheral blood, taken 28 days after the second AZD1222 dose. V usage is TRBV5-1 and J usage is TRBJ1-4; D gene unclear. The sequence was collected from an adult who received the AZD1222 COVID-19 vaccine. The DNA of the CDR3 is TGCGCCAGCAGCTCTGGGCCCGGTGGGGAAAAACTGTTTTTT. Residues: CASSSGPGGEKLFF.